This note documents a single T cell receptor beta chain sequence. Its antigen remains unidentified. This CDR3 has 16 amino acids. The sample belongs to a study of T cells expressing NK-cell markers. Across the study: Cells sorted as CD3+CD56+NKG2C+, CD3+CD56+NKG2C- and CD3+CD56-NKG2C+ T cells supplied the TCR beta repertoires. Seven of the eight sequenced donors were HCMV-seropositive; one was seronegative.

Broader study findings: It was still unclear whether expanded NKG2C+ T cell clones were HCMV specific.

TCR beta cDNA was made by 5'RACE template switching with UMIs. For each CDR3 protein, TCRdb gives one entry from its re-call of the 5' RACE reads, without DNA. The sample table includes 500,000 to 600,000 distinct CDR3 sequences. This clonotype was obtained from a man in his late teens or twenties in good health. The chain joins TRBV12-3 or TRBV12-4 to TRBJ2-7; TCRdb outputs TRBD2, but without DNA this stays unchecked. The source material was blood T cells: a sorted CD56 or NKG2C T cell subset, CD4+ or CD8+ T cells, or bulk PBMC T cells (not recorded which). Here the CDR3 reads CASSSGNPESSYEQYF.